These 29 T cell receptor beta chains came from one sample sequenced in a study of T-cell reconstitution after alpha-beta-depleted transplantation in children. Preparation of the TCRbeta library was carried out with unique molecular identifiers. TCRdb reanalysed the PCR reads using MiXCR and keeps one entry per CDR3 protein. The sample yields around 700,000 distinct CDR3 sequences, 13% seen once. Specimen: PBMCs, collected before TCRalphabeta/CD19-depleted stem cell transplant. These TCRs come from a girl aged 2-10 years with congenital amegakaryocytic thrombocytopenia, due to receive a stem cell transplant.

Many counts were recorded for this clonotype. The chain employs TRBV20-1 and TRBJ1-3; tentatively, D is TRBD1 (6 bases). V lost 6 bases, J lost 2 bases, and 14 bases lay in between. The CDR3 totals 14 residues. Germline V gene sequence: CDR1 DFQATT, CDR2 SNEGSKA (reference sequence). The DNA of the CDR3 is TGCAGTGCGGGGACACCGGATCCTGGAAACACCATATATTTT. Protein product: CSAGTPDPGNTIYF.

The V gene is TRBV4-1, the J gene TRBJ1-2, with 8 bases that match TRBD1. Germline CDR1 is MGHRA and CDR2 is YSYEKL. This CDR3 comprises 16 residues. The V segment lost 0 bases and the J segment 4 bases; nucleotides outside the gene matches: 7. The CDR3 sequence: CASSQDPGQGGYGYTF. Here the CDR3 DNA reads TGCGCCAGCAGCCAAGATCCCGGACAGGGCGGCTATGGCTACACCTTC.

This clonotype was counted many times. The chain couples TRBV29-1 to TRBJ2-7, with D uncertain. The CDR3 length is 13 residues. Looked up from germline, CDR1 is SQVTM and CDR2 is ANQGSEA. Deletions cut 6 bases from V and 1 base from J, with 13 bases between. CDR3 sequence: CSVGQLNSYEQYF. As DNA, the CDR3 is TGCAGCGTCGGGCAGTTGAATTCCTACGAGCAGTACTTC.

This sequence joins TRBV20-1 and TRBJ2-3, with 7 bases matching TRBD2. Trimming cost V 3 bases and J 0 bases; bases outside gene matches: 9. CDR3 length equals 16 residues. In germline, CDR1 is DFQATT, CDR2 SNEGSKA (reference sequence). The CDR3 sequence: CSASPYSGLSTDTQYF. In nucleotides, the CDR3 is TGCAGTGCTAGTCCCTATAGCGGGCTGAGCACAGATACGCAGTATTTT.

The chain has TRBV24-1 and TRBJ2-1, with D maybe TRBD1 (6 bases). Germline CDR1 reads KGHDR; CDR2 reads SFDVKD. The CDR3 loop spans 16 amino acids. This CDR3 reads CAASDLQQGRKNEQFF. The CDR3 coding sequence is TGTGCGGCCAGTGATTTGCAACAGGGAAGGAAGAATGAGCAGTTCTTC.

This clonotype has only a few counts. The rearrangement links TRBV20-1 to TRBJ2-7, with D perhaps TRBD2 (6 bases). Germline V gives CDR1 DFQATT, CDR2 SNEGSKA (reference sequence). Between the trimmed V and J ends, which lost 6 bases and 5 bases, there was a span of 23 bases. CDR3 length: 15 amino acids. CDR3 amino acids: CSAGKGLPGPDEQYF. DNA of the CDR3: TGCAGTGCGGGTAAGGGACTCCCTGGACCAGACGAGCAGTACTTC.

This clonotype was detected ten times or more. This CDR3 is CASSLALGGYTF. In DNA, the CDR3 is TGCGCCAGCAGCTTGGCTCTAGGTGGCTACACCTTC. The J gene is TRBJ1-2, the V gene TRBV5-1; D is uncertain. Trimming removed 0 bases at V and 7 bases at J, with 7 bases between. CDR1 is SGHRS and CDR2 is YFSETQ in the germline V gene. The CDR3 sequence is 12 residues long. The variable domain in full, with the rest retrieved from reference TRBV5-1 and TRBJ1-2, is KAGVTQTPRYLIKTRGQQVTLSCSPISGHRSVSWYQQTPGQGLQFLFEYFSETQRNKGNFPGRFSGRQFSNSRSEMNVSTLELGDSALYLCASSLALGGYTFGSGTRLTVV.

This clonotype was seen at least ten times. The CDR3 bases are TGCAGCGTTGTGCCAGCGAGAGACACCGGGGAGCTGTTTTTT. This sequence encodes CSVVPARDTGELFF. The V gene is TRBV29-1, the J gene TRBJ2-2; the D is unclear. Trimming cost V 4 bases and J 3 bases, with 12 bases left between them. Germline CDR1 is SQVTM and CDR2 is ANQGSEA. The CDR3 sequence is 14 residues long.

This clonotype was seen more than once but under ten times. The chain couples TRBV12-3 or TRBV12-4 to TRBJ1-3, with D uncertain. Deletions cut 5 bases from V and 0 bases from J, with 5 bases between. There are 13 residues in the CDR3. CDR3 sequence reads: CASSGHSGNTIYF. The CDR3 DNA sequence: TGTGCCAGCAGTGGGCACTCTGGAAACACCATATATTTT.

The V and J genes are TRBV5-1 and TRBJ2-3; 7 bases align to TRBD2. With V trimmed by 4 bases and J by 6 bases, 14 bases remained unmatched. The CDR3 has 16 amino acids. Germline lookup yields CDR1 SGHRS and CDR2 YFSETQ. As DNA, the CDR3 is TGCGCCAGCAGCCGAACCCGGGACTACGGTACCGATACGCAGTATTTT. It codes for CASSRTRDYGTDTQYF.

J is TRBJ1-5 and V is TRBV27; D unclear. The germline V gene encodes CDR1 MNHEY and CDR2 SMNVEV (reference sequence). Trimming stripped 4 bases from V and 0 bases from J, with 4 bases between. The CDR3 loop spans 13 amino acids. The CDR3 DNA follows: TGTGCCAGCAGTTGGACTAGCAATCAGCCCCAGCATTTT. Protein: CASSWTSNQPQHF.

This rearrangement joins TRBV4-1 to TRBJ2-1; no firm D call. Trimming took off 4 bases at V and 2 bases at J, with 18 bases between the two ends. Germline V lookup: CDR1 MGHRA, CDR2 YSYEKL. CDR3 length equals 17 residues. This CDR3 is CASSPLSLERPYNEQFF. The CDR3 DNA reads as TGCGCCAGCAGCCCCCTTTCGCTGGAGCGACCCTACAATGAGCAGTTCTTC.

The CDR3 region has the DNA TGTGCCAGCAGCCCAACTACTATGACCGGGGAGCTGTTTTTT. It yields the protein CASSPTTMTGELFF. J is TRBJ2-2 and V is TRBV7-9; D is unresolved. CDR3 length: 14 amino acids. The V end lost 5 bases, the J end lost 5 bases, and 12 bases lay between the germline ends. Germline lookup yields CDR1 SEHNR and CDR2 FQNEAQ (reference sequence).

This clonotype was seen more than once but under ten times. The chain links TRBV29-1 to TRBJ2-1; no clear D. Germline CDR1 SQVTM, CDR2 ANQGSEA. Trimming shortened V by 0 bases and J by 9 bases, and 9 bases separated the two germline ends. The CDR3 extends over 12 amino acids. This chain's CDR3 is CSVEESRLEQFF. The DNA of the CDR3 is TGCAGCGTTGAAGAATCCCGTCTTGAGCAGTTCTTC.

This clonotype has a count of ten or more. This chain connects TRBV20-1 to TRBJ2-1, with D tentatively TRBD2 (6 bases). The CDR3 spans 13 residues. V shed 1 base and J shed 15 bases, with 19 bases lying between them. The V gene's germline CDR1 is DFQATT and CDR2 SNEGSKA (reference sequence). The CDR3 region has the DNA TGCAGTGCTAGAGCTACGGACTATGCGGCCCCGTTCTTC. Translating gives CSARATDYAAPFF.

This clonotype was seen repeatedly, ten times or more. The chain joins TRBV20-1 to TRBJ2-7; TRBD2 is a possible D gene (5 bases). Germline-derived CDR1 and CDR2 are DFQATT and SNEGSKA (reference sequence). With 5 bases removed from V and 0 bases from J, the gap between germline ends came to 14 bases. CDR3 size: 14 residues. In DNA form, the CDR3 reads TGCAGTGCTCCAGTTGGCGGGCACTCCTACGAGCAGTACTTC. Protein sequence: CSAPVGGHSYEQYF.

This clonotype was seen ten or more times. V gene TRBV6-1 combines with J gene TRBJ2-2; 11 bases align to TRBD2. This CDR3 has 19 residues. With V trimmed by 5 bases and J by 3 bases, 14 bases remained unmatched. Germline lookup yields CDR1 MNHNS and CDR2 SASEGT. The CDR3 bases are TGTGCCAGCAGTCCAACTAGCGGGAGTGAACGACGGGACACCGGGGAGCTGTTTTTT. Its translation: CASSPTSGSERRDTGELFF.

Ten or more counts support this clonotype. The chain couples TRBV11-2 to TRBJ2-3, with D possibly being TRBD2 (5 bases). Trimming removed 3 bases from V and 4 bases from J, with 8 bases in between. CDR3 length: 13 residues. CDR1 is SGHAT and CDR2 is FQNNGV in the germline V gene. CDR3 residues: CASSLPGADTQYF. CDR3 in DNA: TGTGCCAGCAGCTTGCCCGGGGCAGATACGCAGTATTTT.

The CDR3 is CASSEAGGLNQPQHF. DNA of the CDR3: TGTGCCAGCAGTGAAGCGGGGGGCCTCAATCAGCCCCAGCATTTT. The chain couples TRBV6-1 to TRBJ1-5; D perhaps matches TRBD1 (6 bases). Germline CDR1 MNHNS, CDR2 SASEGT. This CDR3 spans 15 amino acids. V was pared by 0 bases and J by 3 bases, with 9 bases between.

This clonotype was observed a few times. This rearrangement joins TRBV12-3 or TRBV12-4 to TRBJ2-1; D tentatively reads TRBD1 or TRBD2 (5 bases each). The V end was cut by 7 bases, the J end by 8 bases, with 12 bases between. The CDR3 loop spans 12 amino acids. The CDR3 is CASTTGAYEQFF. In DNA, the CDR3 is TGTGCCAGCACCACCGGGGCGTATGAGCAGTTCTTC.

This clonotype was recorded many times. The CDR3: CASSARDHTDTQYF. In DNA form, the CDR3 reads TGTGCCAGCAGCGCCCGGGACCACACAGATACGCAGTATTTT. V is TRBV9 and J is TRBJ2-3, with D possibly called TRBD1 or TRBD2 (5 bases each). The CDR3 spans 14 residues. V was clipped by 3 bases and J by 2 bases, with 10 bases between them. Looked up from germline, CDR1 is SGDLS and CDR2 is YYNGEE.

This clonotype was counted many times. This rearrangement joins TRBV20-1 to TRBJ2-3, with TRBD2 matching 7 bases. Germline loops: CDR1 DFQATT, CDR2 SNEGSKA (reference sequence). The CDR3 runs 16 residues. The J segment lost 2 bases and the V segment lost 0 bases, leaving 8 bases of the junction unmatched. CDR3 DNA sequence: TGCAGTGCTAGAGATCCTAGCGGACCCTACACAGATACGCAGTATTTT. Amino acid sequence: CSARDPSGPYTDTQYF.

V is TRBV25-1 and J is TRBJ2-5, with unresolved D. V was pared by 4 bases and J by 5 bases, with 20 bases between. Germline V lookup: CDR1 MGHDK, CDR2 SYGVNS. The CDR3 length is 16 residues. Here the CDR3 reads CASSGFLGTGKETQYF. The DNA for the CDR3 is TGTGCCAGCAGTGGGTTTCTAGGTACGGGTAAGGAGACCCAGTACTTC.

The sample holds many counts of this clonotype. This chain's CDR3 is CASSLGLRNEQYF. The CDR3, as DNA: TGTGCCAGCAGTTTGGGGCTACGGAACGAGCAGTACTTC. The J gene is TRBJ2-7, the V gene TRBV27, with a tentative D call TRBD1 (5 bases). Trimming pared 3 bases from V and 5 bases from J, leaving 11 bases between. Germline CDR1 and CDR2: MNHEY and SMNVEV (reference sequence). The CDR3 consists of 13 residues.

The chain employs TRBV7-8 and TRBJ2-7; D is possibly TRBD2 (6 bases). From germline, CDR1 is SGHVS and CDR2 FQNEAQ. The CDR3 extends over 15 amino acids. V shed 4 bases and J shed 4 bases, with 17 bases lying between them. In DNA, the CDR3 is TGTGCCAGCAGCTCGATAGCGGTAGGCGTTTACGAGCAGTACTTC. It is translated as CASSSIAVGVYEQYF. Combining the CDR3 with reference TRBV7-8 and TRBJ2-7 gives the whole variable domain GAGVSQSPRYKVAKRGQDVALRCDPISGHVSLFWYQQALGQGPEFLTYFQNEAQLDKSGLPSDRFFAERPEGSVSTLKIQRTQQEDSAVYLCASSSIAVGVYEQYFGPGTRLTVT.

The chain employs TRBV7-2 and TRBJ2-7, with D possibly being TRBD1 or TRBD2 (6 bases each). CDR1 SGHTA and CDR2 FQGNSA come from the germline V gene. CDR3 size: 15 residues. V dropped 5 bases and J dropped 0 bases, with 14 bases sitting between them. The CDR3 is CASSHGGPLSYEQYF. The CDR3 nucleotides read TGTGCCAGCAGCCACGGGGGCCCGCTCTCCTACGAGCAGTACTTC.

The rearrangement uses TRBV7-2 and TRBJ1-6; possible D gene TRBD1, 6 bases. The CDR3 length is 15 residues. Germline values: CDR1 SGHTA, CDR2 FQGNSA. V lost 8 bases, J lost 9 bases, and 20 bases lay in between. As DNA, the CDR3 is TGTGCCAGCCGAAAAGGGGGGGGGGGCACTTCACCCCTCCACTTT. As protein: CASRKGGGGTSPLHF. Variable domain in full (rest from reference TRBV7-2 and TRBJ1-6): GAGVSQSPSNKVTEKGKDVELRCDPISGHTALYWYRQSLGQGLEFLIYFQGNSAPDKSGLPSDRFSAERTGGSVSTLTIQRTQQEDSAVYLCASRKGGGGTSPLHFGNGTRLTVT.

In this sample, this clonotype turned up many times. V is TRBV30 and J is TRBJ2-3, with TRBD2 identical over 9 bases. Germline lookup yields CDR1 GTSNPN and CDR2 SVGIG (reference sequence). There are 17 residues in the CDR3. With V trimmed by 0 bases and J by 5 bases, 12 bases remained unmatched. CDR3: CAWSVTTSGNPVDTQYF. In DNA form, the CDR3 reads TGTGCCTGGAGTGTAACGACTAGCGGCAACCCGGTAGATACGCAGTATTTT.

For this clonotype: One end of the junction varies from germline; a read error may be responsible. The chain is built from TRBV5-1 and TRBJ2-3; 10 nucleotides agree with TRBD2. This CDR3 contains 20 residues. Germline CDR1 reads SGHRS; CDR2 reads YFSETQ. The CDR3 protein is CASRFSYYGLAETSTDTQNF. The CDR3 DNA follows: TGCGCCAGCAGGTTCTCATACTACGGACTAGCGGAGACTAGCACAGATACGCAGAATTTT.